These 19 T cell receptor beta chains were all obtained from the same sample, sequenced in a study of molecular identifiers for immune sequencing clone quantification. In TCRdb, the PCR reads were re-called with MiXCR into one record per CDR3 protein. Altogether tens of thousands of distinct CDR3 sequences are present, 35% to 40% being singletons, with the ten largest covering 3.5% to 4%. Material: naive CD8+ T cells from blood, with Jurkat cell RNA spiked in. The subset is: FACS-sorted CD8+CD4-CCR7+CD45RA+ naive T cells. Receptors originate from a human donor in good health. Some libraries in this study had Jurkat cell RNA spiked in.

This clonotype was observed once. V is TRBV10-3 and J is TRBJ2-3; D remains unclear. Trimming stripped 4 bases from V and 6 bases from J, with 17 bases between. The CDR3 is made up of 15 amino acids. CDR1 is ENHRY, CDR2 SYGVKD, per germline. Written as DNA, the CDR3 is TGTGCCATCAGTGCAGAGTTCTTCCCCACGGATACGCAGTATTTT. Encoded protein: CAISAEFFPTDTQYF.

On this clonotype itself: This CDR3 fails to terminate in the conserved phenylalanine or tryptophan, so it likely reflects a read error. CDR3 sequence: CATNLDAGLADNEQFY. DNA of the CDR3: TGTGCCACCAATTTGGACGCGGGACTAGCGGACAATGAGCAGTTCTAC. The gene calls are TRBV6-2 or TRBV6-3 and TRBJ2-1; 11 nucleotides align to TRBD2. CDR1 is MNHEY and CDR2 is SVGEGT in the germline V gene. CDR3 length: 16 residues. V gave up 10 bases and J gave up 5 bases; unmatched junction bases: 13.

Note on this clonotype: This sequence may be a read error, since a much larger clone differs from it by one base. The V call is TRBV20-1, the J call TRBJ2-3; D remains ambiguous. The CDR3 extends over 11 amino acids. Trimming shortened V by 6 bases and J by 6 bases, and 10 bases separated the two germline ends. Germline V gene lookup returns CDR1 DFQATT and CDR2 SNEGSKA (reference sequence). CDR3 protein: CSARFPDTQYF. The CDR3, as DNA: TGCAGTGCCCGGTTCCCCGATACGCAGTATTTT.

The chain carries TRBV11-2 and TRBJ2-5; D might be TRBD1 (5 bases). In germline, CDR1 is SGHAT, CDR2 FQNNGV. This CDR3 is 16 amino acids long. V shed 2 bases and J shed 1 base, with 14 bases lying between them. The chain's CDR3 is CASSLPPGYFQETQYF. In DNA form, the CDR3 reads TGTGCCAGCAGCTTACCCCCAGGGTACTTCCAAGAGACCCAGTACTTC.

This clonotype came up many times. This chain uses TRBV2 with TRBJ2-1; possibly TRBD1 for D (6 bases). The CDR3 runs to 16 residues. Trimming removed 4 bases at V and 5 bases at J, with 18 bases between. Germline V gene lookup returns CDR1 SNHLY and CDR2 FYNNEI. Written as DNA, the CDR3 is TGTGCCAGCAGTGTACGGACAGTCGGGGTGGACAATGAGCAGTTCTTC. Translated, it gives CASSVRTVGVDNEQFF.

In its sample, this clonotype was seen many times. The chain joins TRBV6-5 to TRBJ2-1, with D perhaps matching TRBD1 (6 bases). V was clipped by 5 bases and J by 10 bases, with 18 bases between them. The CDR3 loop spans 14 amino acids. The germline gives CDR1 MNHEY, CDR2 SVGAGI. CDR3 DNA sequence: TGTGCCAGCAGTCCCCGAAAGCGAAGGGGGGAGCAGTTCTTC. Its protein is CASSPRKRRGEQFF.

Many counts were recorded for this clonotype. The gene calls are TRBV29-1 and TRBJ2-7; weak D call: TRBD2 (5 bases). V lost 7 bases and J lost 7, with 20 bases in between. CDR3 length: 13 amino acids. CDR1 and CDR2 (germline): SQVTM, ANQGSEA. The chain's CDR3 is CSAKNTAGEEQYF. Written as DNA, the CDR3 is TGCAGCGCCAAAAACACGGCCGGGGAGGAGCAGTACTTC.

A note on this clonotype: A read error may be the cause here, since a much bigger clone is one base away. The chain uses TRBV9 and TRBJ1-1; 7 bases match TRBD1. The CDR3 is made up of 15 amino acids. From germline, CDR1 is SGDLS and CDR2 YYNGEE. V was clipped by 6 bases and J by 3 bases; unmatched bases: 11. The CDR3 sequence: CASTEGGLGYTEAFF. The CDR3 coding sequence is TGTGCCAGCACCGAAGGGGGCCTTGGATACACTGAAGCTTTCTTT.

This rearrangement joins TRBV19 to TRBJ2-1; a weak D match, TRBD1 (5 bases). The CDR3 sequence is 15 residues long. The V end was cut by 1 base, the J end by 0 bases, with 7 bases between. Germline V gene lookup returns CDR1 LNHDA and CDR2 SQIVND (reference sequence). The CDR3 bases are TGTGCCAGTAGTATAGCAGGGTCCTCCTACAATGAGCAGTTCTTC. As protein: CASSIAGSSYNEQFF.

CDR3 sequence reads: CASSLDRAVAETQYF. Written as DNA, the CDR3 is TGTGCCAGCAGCCTGGACAGGGCTGTCGCAGAGACCCAGTACTTC. This chain uses TRBV7-7 with TRBJ2-5; 8 bases match TRBD1. Unmatched junction bases numbered 9, after V lost 5 bases and J lost 4 bases. This CDR3 comprises 15 residues. Looked up from germline, CDR1 is SSHAT and CDR2 is FNYEAQ (reference sequence).

As regards this clonotype: Being one base from a much bigger clone, this may be a read error. The rearrangement uses TRBV28 and TRBJ2-5, with TRBD1 as a possible D gene (7 bases). Trimming removed 6 bases from V and 5 bases from J, with 22 bases in between. Looked up from germline, CDR1 is MDHEN and CDR2 is SYDVKM. The CDR3 covers 16 residues. The CDR3 spells CASRRGRGAGIETQYF. The CDR3 DNA is TGTGCCAGCAGGCGAGGCAGGGGGGCCGGTATTGAGACCCAGTACTTC.

This clonotype was observed a few times. J is TRBJ2-7 and V is TRBV11-1; 11 bases map to TRBD1. V lost 5 bases to trimming and J lost 6 bases; unmatched junction nucleotides: 9. Germline V gene sequence: CDR1 SGHAT, CDR2 FQDESV (reference sequence). CDR3 length equals 15 residues. The CDR3 DNA sequence: TGTGCCAGCAGCCGGGACAGGGGGTCTTGGGGCGAGCAGTACTTC. Translating it yields CASSRDRGSWGEQYF.

There are a few counts of this clonotype. The J gene is TRBJ2-2, the V gene TRBV13; 10 nucleotides match TRBD2. The ends lost 3 bases at V and 0 bases at J; junction bases unmatched: 1. The CDR3 extends over 16 amino acids. Germline-derived CDR1 and CDR2 are PRHDT and FYEKMQ (reference sequence). CDR3 sequence reads: CASSFGTSANTGELFF. CDR3 coding DNA: TGTGCCAGCAGCTTCGGGACTAGCGCGAACACCGGGGAGCTGTTTTTT.

CDR3 protein: CASRAGLAEFF. The CDR3 nucleotides read TGTGCCAGCAGAGCCGGCCTGGCGGAGTTCTTC. The J gene is TRBJ2-1, the V gene TRBV25-1; no firm D call. The CDR3 totals 11 residues. Germline V gene data show CDR1 as MGHDK and CDR2 as SYGVNS. Trimming took 6 bases from V and 14 from J, leaving 14 bases between them.

A note on this clonotype: At one end the junction does not follow the germline gene, possibly because of a read error. This chain joins TRBV27 and TRBJ2-7, with D unresolved. Germline V gives CDR1 MNHEY, CDR2 SMNVEV (reference sequence). There are 11 residues in the CDR3. CDR3 region: CASSLGLRQCF. The CDR3 region has the DNA TGTGCCAGCAGTTTAGGGCTGAGGCAGTGCTTC.

This clonotype was detected a few times. V and J are TRBV15 and TRBJ1-4; 7 positions agree with TRBD1. J was trimmed by 8 bases and V by 5 bases; bases with no gene match: 11. The germline V gene encodes CDR1 LNHNV and CDR2 YYDKDF (reference sequence). CDR3 length equals 15 residues. The CDR3 region is CATSVSGTEIEKLFF. In DNA form, the CDR3 reads TGTGCCACCAGCGTCTCCGGGACAGAGATCGAAAAACTGTTTTTT.

This clonotype was found once. A read error may explain this, as a much larger clone is one base away. Given the absence of the conserved phenylalanine or tryptophan at the CDR3 end, a read error is likely. This chain joins TRBV28 and TRBJ1-5; D possibly corresponds to TRBD1 (6 bases). Germline values: CDR1 MDHEN, CDR2 SYDVKM. This CDR3 is built from 14 residues. Trimming took 5 bases from V and 1 from J, leaving 9 bases between them. This CDR3 is CASSPGASNQPQHS. In DNA, the CDR3 is TGTGCCAGCAGTCCAGGGGCCAGCAATCAGCCCCAGCATTCT.

This clonotype was found a few times. The genes are TRBV4-1 and TRBJ2-7, with no clear D. Trimming took off 1 base at V and 2 bases at J, with 9 bases between the two ends. The CDR3 contains 14 residues. The germline V gene has CDR1 MGHRA and CDR2 YSYEKL. The CDR3 protein is CASSQGYGPYEQYF. The CDR3 DNA reads TGCGCCAGCAGCCAAGGCTACGGACCCTACGAGCAGTACTTC.

Details on this clonotype: Possible read error: a much larger clone is one base away. CDR3 DNA sequence: TGTGCCAGCAGCCTAGGGGGCGACGGACACACAGATACGCAGTATTTT. It is translated as CASSLGGDGHTDTQYF. The rearrangement joins TRBV28 to TRBJ2-3, with 7 nucleotides matching TRBD1. This CDR3 contains 16 residues. The ends lost 6 bases at V and 2 bases at J; junction bases unmatched: 11. The germline CDR1 and CDR2 sequences are MDHEN and SYDVKM.